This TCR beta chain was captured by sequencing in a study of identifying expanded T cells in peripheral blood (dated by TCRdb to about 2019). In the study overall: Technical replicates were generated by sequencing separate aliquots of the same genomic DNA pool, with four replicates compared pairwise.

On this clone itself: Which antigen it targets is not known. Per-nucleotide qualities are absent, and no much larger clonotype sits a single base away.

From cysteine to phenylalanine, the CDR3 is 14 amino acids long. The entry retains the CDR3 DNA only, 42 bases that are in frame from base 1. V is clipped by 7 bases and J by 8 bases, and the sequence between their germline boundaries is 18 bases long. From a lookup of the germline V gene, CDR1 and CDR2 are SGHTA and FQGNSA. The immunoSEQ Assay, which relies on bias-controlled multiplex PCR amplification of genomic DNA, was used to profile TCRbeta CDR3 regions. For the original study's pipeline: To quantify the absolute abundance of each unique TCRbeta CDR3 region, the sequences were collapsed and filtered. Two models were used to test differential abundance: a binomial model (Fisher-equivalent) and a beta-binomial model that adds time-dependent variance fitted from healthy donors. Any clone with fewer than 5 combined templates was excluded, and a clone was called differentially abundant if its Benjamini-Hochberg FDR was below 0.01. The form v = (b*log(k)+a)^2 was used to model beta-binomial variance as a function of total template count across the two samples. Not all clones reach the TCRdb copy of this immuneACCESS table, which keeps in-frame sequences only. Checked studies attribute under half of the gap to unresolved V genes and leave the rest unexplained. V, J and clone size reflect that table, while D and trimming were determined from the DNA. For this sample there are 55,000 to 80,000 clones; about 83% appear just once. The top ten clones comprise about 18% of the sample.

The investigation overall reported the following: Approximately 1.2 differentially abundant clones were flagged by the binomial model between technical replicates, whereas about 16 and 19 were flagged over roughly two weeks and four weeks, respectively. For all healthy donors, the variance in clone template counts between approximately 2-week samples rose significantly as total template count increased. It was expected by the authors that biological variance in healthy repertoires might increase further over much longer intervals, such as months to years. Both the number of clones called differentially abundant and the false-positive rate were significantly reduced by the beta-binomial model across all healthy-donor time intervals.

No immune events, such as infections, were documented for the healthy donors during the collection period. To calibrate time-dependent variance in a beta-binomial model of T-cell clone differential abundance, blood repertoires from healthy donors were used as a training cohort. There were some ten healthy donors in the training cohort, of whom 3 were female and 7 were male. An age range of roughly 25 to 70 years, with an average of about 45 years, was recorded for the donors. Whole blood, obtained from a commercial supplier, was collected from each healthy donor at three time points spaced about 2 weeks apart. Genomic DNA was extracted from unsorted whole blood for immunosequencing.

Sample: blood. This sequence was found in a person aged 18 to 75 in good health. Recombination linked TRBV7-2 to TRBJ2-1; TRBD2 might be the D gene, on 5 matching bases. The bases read TGTGCCAGCACCCTAGGACTTCCTTTTGATGAGCAGTTCTTC. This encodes CASTLGLPFDEQFF.